Sequencing of this TCR beta chain was carried out in a study of T cells in Graves' hyperthyroidism and ophthalmopathy. Those with hyperthyroidism were 18 to 65 years old, newly diagnosed, and ill for under 2 months. Fresh 10 ml peripheral blood yielded PBMCs. TCR beta CDR3 sequences were amplified from RNA transcripts. The primer set for the first-round RT-PCR of the TCR CDR3 was HTBI. TCRdb ran MiXCR on the multiplex PCR reads and lists one entry per CDR3 protein. The table includes 350,000 to 400,000 distinct CDR3 sequences, about 15% detected once. In germline, CDR1 is SGHVS, CDR2 FQNEAQ. The V gene lost 2 bases and the J gene lost 8 bases, with 10 bases spanning the gap. The CDR3 is 14 amino acids. Only one count was recorded for this clonotype. Its antigen is not known. Findings and caveats of the study: Also found in blood were most expanded thyroid clonotypes above 0.001.

This receptor was obtained from a woman aged 25 to 39 with Graves' hyperthyroidism. Sequencing was performed on blood. The chain has TRBV7-8 and TRBJ1-6, with D unclear. CDR3 residues: CASSLTNRDSPLHF. The CDR3 DNA reads TGTGCCAGCAGCTTAACTAATCGGGATTCACCCCTCCACTTT.